This T cell receptor (beta chain) is drawn from a study of T cells after yellow fever vaccination. General study points: Though it reached lower strength, the secondary response hit its peak faster, day 5 versus 15. FACS-sorted repertoires might harbor abundant contaminating clonotypes from the bulk population.

This CDR3 comprises 17 residues. J was trimmed by 2 bases and V by 1 base; bases with no gene match: 8. Looked up from germline, CDR1 is LGHNA and CDR2 is YNFKEQ. MiXCR, applied by TCRdb to the 5' RACE reads, yields one record per CDR3 protein. Here the sample spans some 350,000 distinct CDR3 sequences, around 3.9% being singletons. This clonotype was detected a few times. Its antigen is unidentified. This material consisted of PBMCs, taken 5 days after the yellow fever booster vaccination. V usage is TRBV4-2 and J usage is TRBJ2-5; 9 bases line up with TRBD1. This sequence originates from a man younger than 35 who received the YFV17D yellow fever vaccine. The CDR3 spells CASSQVYRGLGQETQYF. CDR3 in DNA: TGTGCCAGCAGCCAAGTATACAGGGGGCTTGGTCAAGAGACCCAGTACTTC.